A selection of T cell receptor beta chains follows, all from one sample in a study of Ad26.COV2.S vaccination and SARS-CoV-2 variants. Assay: immunoSEQ multiplex PCR; the TCRdb copy retains only in-frame clones and omits some. This sample yields about 410,000 clones, of which roughly 90% are seen a single time; under 2% belongs to the top ten. Specimen: peripheral blood, collected in a trial of Ad26.COV2.S vaccine versus placebo. Receptors were obtained from a person aged 18-65 years who received the Ad26.COV2.S COVID-19 vaccine or a placebo. Both conserved end residues are part of each CDR3. Fields, in order: J gene, clone size, D gene, V gene, CDR3 DNA, CDR3 protein. The D gene is left open where the match is weak. Size values are once, few and many counts, or a class for expanded clones, and some rows have none.

J gene: TRBJ2-4; clone size: NA; D gene: NA; V gene: TRBV7-2; CDR3 DNA: TGTGCCAGTGGGTTGACCCAAAAAAACATTCAGTACTTC; CDR3 protein: CASGLTQKNIQYF
J gene: TRBJ2-2; clone size: few; D gene: NA; V gene: TRBV5-1; CDR3 DNA: TGCGCCAGCAGCTTGACGGTCACCGGGGAGCTGTTTTTT; CDR3 protein: CASSLTVTGELFF
J gene: TRBJ2-2; clone size: NA; D gene: NA; V gene: TRBV28; CDR3 DNA: TGTGCCAGCACCTTGCCGAACACCGGGGAGCTGTTTTTT; CDR3 protein: CASTLPNTGELFF
J gene: TRBJ1-1; clone size: many; D gene: NA; V gene: TRBV30; CDR3 DNA: TGTGCCTGGAGGCCGGGGTGGAACACTGAAGCTTTCTTT; CDR3 protein: CAWRPGWNTEAFF
J gene: TRBJ2-3; clone size: once; D gene: TRBD1; V gene: TRBV6-2/TRBV6-3; CDR3 DNA: TGTGCCAGCAGTTACGGGGACAGAGCCACAGATACGCAGTATTTT; CDR3 protein: CASSYGDRATDTQYF
J gene: TRBJ2-2; clone size: NA; D gene: TRBD1; V gene: TRBV12-5; CDR3 DNA: TGTGCTAGTGGTCCAACTCCAACCGACAGGGCCACCGGGGAGCTGTTTTTT; CDR3 protein: CASGPTPTDRATGELFF
J gene: TRBJ1-4; clone size: NA; D gene: NA; V gene: TRBV2; CDR3 DNA: TGTGCCAGCAGTGAAGGGGTTGAAAAACTGTTTTTT; CDR3 protein: CASSEGVEKLFF
J gene: TRBJ1-2; clone size: NA; D gene: NA; V gene: TRBV6-2/TRBV6-3; CDR3 DNA: TGTGCCAGCAGTGACAGTATTGGCTACACCTTC; CDR3 protein: CASSDSIGYTF
J gene: TRBJ2-3; clone size: NA; D gene: TRBD2; V gene: TRBV11-2; CDR3 DNA: TGTGCCAGCAGCTTAGATGGCGGGGGGTCAACAGATACGCAGTATTTT; CDR3 protein: CASSLDGGGSTDTQYF
J gene: TRBJ2-7; clone size: NA; D gene: TRBD1; V gene: TRBV27; CDR3 DNA: TGTGCCAGCAGTTCACCGACAGGGATTTACGAGCAGTACTTC; CDR3 protein: CASSSPTGIYEQYF
J gene: TRBJ2-7; clone size: once; D gene: TRBD1; V gene: TRBV28; CDR3 DNA: TGTGCCAGCAGGGGCCCGGGACAGGGCTCCTACGAGCAGTACTTC; CDR3 protein: CASRGPGQGSYEQYF
J gene: TRBJ1-3; clone size: NA; D gene: NA; V gene: TRBV28; CDR3 DNA: TGTGCCAGCAACGCTGGTTTTAACTCTGGAAACACCATATATTTT; CDR3 protein: CASNAGFNSGNTIYF
J gene: TRBJ2-3; clone size: NA; D gene: TRBD2; V gene: TRBV10-1; CDR3 DNA: TGCGCCAGCAGTGAGCTAGCGGGGGGCCTCACAGATACGCAGTATTTT; CDR3 protein: CASSELAGGLTDTQYF
J gene: TRBJ1-6; clone size: NA; D gene: NA; V gene: TRBV10-3; CDR3 DNA: TGTGCCATCAGTGAGGGGGGCTCCTATAATTCACCCCTCCACTTT; CDR3 protein: CAISEGGSYNSPLHF
J gene: TRBJ2-7; clone size: NA; D gene: TRBD2; V gene: TRBV2; CDR3 DNA: TGTGCCAGCAGTGAAAGGGGGACTAGCCCCATACAGTACTTC; CDR3 protein: CASSERGTSPIQYF
J gene: TRBJ2-7; clone size: once; D gene: NA; V gene: TRBV21-1; CDR3 DNA: TGTGCCAGCAGCAAAGGGACAGGATTTAACTACGAGCAGTACTTC; CDR3 protein: CASSKGTGFNYEQYF
J gene: TRBJ1-6; clone size: NA; D gene: NA; V gene: TRBV7-9; CDR3 DNA: TGTGCCAGCAGCTTAGACTTTTTTGGGGATTCACCCCTCCACTTT; CDR3 protein: CASSLDFFGDSPLHF
J gene: TRBJ2-1; clone size: NA; D gene: NA; V gene: TRBV25-1; CDR3 DNA: TGTGCCAGCAGTGAACTCCTGTCTTGGGTCTTC; CDR3 protein: CASSELLSWVF
J gene: TRBJ2-7; clone size: NA; D gene: TRBD1; V gene: TRBV7-2; CDR3 DNA: TGTGCCAGCAGCTTCCGACAGGGCCCCTACGAGCAGTACTTC; CDR3 protein: CASSFRQGPYEQYF
J gene: TRBJ1-2; clone size: NA; D gene: NA; V gene: TRBV9; CDR3 DNA: TGTGCCAGCAGCGCACCGTCGACTGGTGGCTACACCTTC; CDR3 protein: CASSAPSTGGYTF
J gene: TRBJ2-7; clone size: NA; D gene: TRBD2; V gene: TRBV6-2/TRBV6-3; CDR3 DNA: TGTGCCAGCAGTCCCCTTCGAGCGGGGGTCTCCTACGAGCAGTACTTC; CDR3 protein: CASSPLRAGVSYEQYF
J gene: TRBJ1-1; clone size: NA; D gene: NA; V gene: TRBV6-5; CDR3 DNA: TGTGCCAGCAGTTACGTTGAGGGGGAAGACGCTTTCTTT; CDR3 protein: CASSYVEGEDAFF
J gene: TRBJ2-5; clone size: NA; D gene: TRBD1; V gene: TRBV4-3; CDR3 DNA: TGCGCCAGCAGCCAAACTGGGACAGAAGAGACCCAGTACTTC; CDR3 protein: CASSQTGTEETQYF
J gene: TRBJ1-2; clone size: NA; D gene: NA; V gene: TRBV7-2; CDR3 DNA: TGTGCCAGCAGCTTAGGGCAGTACTATGGCTACACCTTC; CDR3 protein: CASSLGQYYGYTF
J gene: TRBJ1-3; clone size: NA; D gene: NA; V gene: TRBV6-2/TRBV6-3; CDR3 DNA: TGTGCCAGCAGTTACTCGGTGTCCAGGGGCCGGGAGAACACCATATATTTT; CDR3 protein: CASSYSVSRGRENTIYF
J gene: TRBJ2-1; clone size: NA; D gene: NA; V gene: TRBV15; CDR3 DNA: TGTGCCACCAGCAGAGATCCGGGGATTGAGCGGTCGAGCTCCTACAATGAGCAGTTCTTC; CDR3 protein: CATSRDPGIERSSSYNEQFF
J gene: TRBJ2-7; clone size: once; D gene: NA; V gene: TRBV6-5; CDR3 DNA: TGTGCCAGCGGGGAGCCCGAGTCCTCCGAGCAGTACTTC; CDR3 protein: CASGEPESSEQYF
J gene: TRBJ1-1; clone size: NA; D gene: NA; V gene: TRBV18; CDR3 DNA: TGTGCCAGCTCACCTGGGACGGAGGGAGCTGAAGCTTTCTTT; CDR3 protein: CASSPGTEGAEAFF
J gene: TRBJ2-7; clone size: NA; D gene: NA; V gene: TRBV6-5; CDR3 DNA: TGTGCCAGCAGTTACTCGACGGGCCACGACTACGAGCAGTACTTC; CDR3 protein: CASSYSTGHDYEQYF
J gene: TRBJ2-5; clone size: once; D gene: TRBD1; V gene: TRBV14; CDR3 DNA: TGTGCCAGCAGCCAAGATAGGGACAGGTATCAAGAGACCCAGTACTTC; CDR3 protein: CASSQDRDRYQETQYF
J gene: TRBJ2-5; clone size: NA; D gene: NA; V gene: TRBV5-1; CDR3 DNA: TGCGCCAGCAGCTTGGGGGGCGGGGAGACCCAGTACTTC; CDR3 protein: CASSLGGGETQYF
J gene: TRBJ2-5; clone size: NA; D gene: TRBD1; V gene: TRBV27; CDR3 DNA: TGTGCCAGCAGTTCAAGACAGGGGGCGAAGGAGGAGACCCAGTACTTC; CDR3 protein: CASSSRQGAKEETQYF
J gene: TRBJ2-2; clone size: NA; D gene: NA; V gene: TRBV11-2; CDR3 DNA: TGTGCCAGCAGCTTAGTTTACGCCGGGGAGCTGTTTTTT; CDR3 protein: CASSLVYAGELFF
J gene: TRBJ2-7; clone size: NA; D gene: TRBD1; V gene: TRBV7-9; CDR3 DNA: TGTGCCAGCAGCAATACAGGGGCCGAGCAGTACTTC; CDR3 protein: CASSNTGAEQYF
J gene: TRBJ2-5; clone size: NA; D gene: TRBD2; V gene: TRBV4-3; CDR3 DNA: TGCGCCAGCAGCCAAGAGTTACTAGCGGGGGAAATCCGGGGATACCAAGAGACCCAGTACTTC; CDR3 protein: CASSQELLAGEIRGYQETQYF
J gene: TRBJ2-1; clone size: NA; D gene: NA; V gene: TRBV7-6; CDR3 DNA: TGTGCCAGCAGCTTAGTTAGCGGACCCTACAATGAGCAGTTCTTC; CDR3 protein: CASSLVSGPYNEQFF
J gene: TRBJ1-1; clone size: NA; D gene: TRBD1; V gene: TRBV4-3; CDR3 DNA: TGCGCCAGCAGCCAAACGACAGGGGGCGGCACTGAAGCTTTCTTT; CDR3 protein: CASSQTTGGGTEAFF
J gene: TRBJ1-6; clone size: NA; D gene: NA; V gene: TRBV5-1; CDR3 DNA: TGCGCCAGCAGCTTGGAAGATAACTTTAATTCACCCCTCCACTTT; CDR3 protein: CASSLEDNFNSPLHF
J gene: TRBJ2-7; clone size: NA; D gene: NA; V gene: TRBV2; CDR3 DNA: TGTGCCAGCAGTGTTCTCGCGGGTTACGAGCAGTACTTC; CDR3 protein: CASSVLAGYEQYF
J gene: TRBJ1-2; clone size: many; D gene: NA; V gene: TRBV29-1; CDR3 DNA: TGCAGCGCATGGAGGGGCGGCTATGGCTACACCTTC; CDR3 protein: CSAWRGGYGYTF
J gene: TRBJ1-2; clone size: NA; D gene: NA; V gene: TRBV5-6; CDR3 DNA: TGTGCCAGCAGCCCTGGGACCCGGGAAGGCTATGGCTACACCTTC; CDR3 protein: CASSPGTREGYGYTF
J gene: TRBJ1-5; clone size: NA; D gene: TRBD1; V gene: TRBV6-5; CDR3 DNA: TGTGCCAGCAGTCCGCGGACAGGGGGTAGCAGGCCCCAGCATTTT; CDR3 protein: CASSPRTGGSRPQHF
J gene: TRBJ2-3; clone size: NA; D gene: TRBD2; V gene: TRBV7-2; CDR3 DNA: TGTGCCAGCAGCCCGAGCGGGGGGGCGGACACAGATACGCAGTATTTT; CDR3 protein: CASSPSGGADTDTQYF
J gene: TRBJ2-1; clone size: NA; D gene: NA; V gene: TRBV28; CDR3 DNA: TGTGCCAGCAGTTTTCGGAGCTCCTACAATGAGCAGTTCTTC; CDR3 protein: CASSFRSSYNEQFF
J gene: TRBJ2-7; clone size: NA; D gene: NA; V gene: TRBV7-2; CDR3 DNA: TGTGCCAGCAGCTTAAGGGGGGCGTCTAGCGAGCAGTACTTC; CDR3 protein: CASSLRGASSEQYF
J gene: TRBJ2-2; clone size: NA; D gene: TRBD2; V gene: TRBV7-7; CDR3 DNA: TGTGCTAGCCGACTAGCGGGGAGTCACACCGGGGAGCTGTTTTTT; CDR3 protein: CASRLAGSHTGELFF
J gene: TRBJ2-3; clone size: NA; D gene: NA; V gene: TRBV7-9; CDR3 DNA: TGTGCCAGCAGCTTCAAGCAGGGGCCTAGCACAGATACGCAGTATTTT; CDR3 protein: CASSFKQGPSTDTQYF
J gene: TRBJ1-6; clone size: NA; D gene: NA; V gene: TRBV6-5; CDR3 DNA: TGTGCCAGCAGGGAGGAGAGCTCCTATAATTCACCCCTCCACTTT; CDR3 protein: CASREESSYNSPLHF
J gene: TRBJ2-3; clone size: NA; D gene: TRBD2; V gene: TRBV27; CDR3 DNA: TGTGCCAGTGGGGAGCGGGGGCTCTCTAGCACAGATACGCAGTATTTT; CDR3 protein: CASGERGLSSTDTQYF
J gene: TRBJ2-7; clone size: NA; D gene: NA; V gene: TRBV10-2; CDR3 DNA: TGCGCCAGCAGTGATAGGTTTGCGGCAGCCAAACTTTACGAGCAGTACTTC; CDR3 protein: CASSDRFAAAKLYEQYF
J gene: TRBJ1-6; clone size: once; D gene: NA; V gene: TRBV6-5; CDR3 DNA: TGTGCCAGCAGCGTTGGACAGCCTTCAAGCCACTTT; CDR3 protein: CASSVGQPSSHF